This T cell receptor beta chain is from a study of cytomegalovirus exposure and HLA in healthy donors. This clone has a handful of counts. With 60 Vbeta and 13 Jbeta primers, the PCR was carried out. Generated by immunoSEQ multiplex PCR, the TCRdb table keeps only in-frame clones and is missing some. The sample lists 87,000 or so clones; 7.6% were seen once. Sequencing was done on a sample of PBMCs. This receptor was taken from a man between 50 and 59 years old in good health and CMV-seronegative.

CDR3 protein: CASSLVQGNTDTQYF. CDR3 nucleotide sequence: TGTGCCAGCAGCTTAGTACAGGGTAACACAGATACGCAGTATTTT. J is TRBJ2-3 and V is TRBV5-6, with a tentative D call TRBD1 (6 bases). The CDR3 consists of 15 residues. The V gene's germline CDR1 is SGHDT and CDR2 YYEEEE. V was pared by 2 bases and J by 2 bases, with 12 bases between.